This TCR beta chain is from a study of blood T cell repertoires in COVID-19. Study in general: There were acute and convalescent COVID-19 samples, and they came from the United States, Italy and Spain.

CDR1 and CDR2 from the germline V gene are MNHEY and SVGAGI. The V end was cut by 8 bases, the J end by 4 bases, with 8 bases between. The CDR3 runs to 11 residues. Sequencing was performed with immunoSEQ multiplex PCR; in TCRdb, only in-frame clones are kept and a portion is missing. The sample lists some 120,000 clones, roughly 86% occurring once. This TCR was recovered from a woman aged 60-70 years with acute or convalescent COVID-19. V usage is TRBV6-5 and J usage is TRBJ1-2; tentative D call: TRBD1 (5 bases). The source material was peripheral blood. CDR3 nucleotides: TGTGCCAGCGACAGCGCCTATGGCTACACCTTC. Translating it yields CASDSAYGYTF.